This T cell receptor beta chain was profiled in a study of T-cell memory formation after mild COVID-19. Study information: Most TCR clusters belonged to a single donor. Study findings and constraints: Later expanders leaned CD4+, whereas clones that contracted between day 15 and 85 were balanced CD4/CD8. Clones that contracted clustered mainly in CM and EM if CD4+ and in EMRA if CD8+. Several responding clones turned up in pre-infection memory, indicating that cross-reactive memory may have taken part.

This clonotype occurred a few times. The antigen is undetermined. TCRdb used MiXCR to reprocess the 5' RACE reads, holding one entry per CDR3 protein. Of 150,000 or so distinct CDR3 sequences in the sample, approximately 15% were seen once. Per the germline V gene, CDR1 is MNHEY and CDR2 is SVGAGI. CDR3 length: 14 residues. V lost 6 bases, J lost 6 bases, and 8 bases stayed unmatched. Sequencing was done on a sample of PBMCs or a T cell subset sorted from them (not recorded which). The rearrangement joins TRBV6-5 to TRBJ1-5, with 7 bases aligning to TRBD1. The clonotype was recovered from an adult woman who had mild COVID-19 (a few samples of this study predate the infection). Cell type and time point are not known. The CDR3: CASRNRGIGQPQHF. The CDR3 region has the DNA TGTGCCAGCAGAAACAGGGGAATCGGTCAGCCCCAGCATTTT.